This TCR beta chain derives from a study of T cell responses to AZD1222 COVID-19 vaccine. Whole-study context: Combined were second doses at about 4 or about 12 weeks. Study observations and caveats: Donors, mostly white British, included more females; clonal diversity was possibly underestimated. The span of vaccine-associated CD4 TCRs extended across spike, with dominance at 160-218 and 743-854.

Unmatched junction bases numbered 4, after V lost 0 bases and J lost 2 bases. The CDR3 is 15 amino acids. Germline assignment: CDR1 SGDLS and CDR2 YYNGEE. This clone was observed a single time. Its antigen is still unknown. The assay was immunoSEQ multiplex PCR, and TCRdb's table has in-frame clones only and misses some. The data contain roughly 97,000 clones, about 91% of them singletons. The chain couples TRBV9 to TRBJ2-7; 8 nucleotides agree with TRBD2. Sequenced material: peripheral blood, taken on day 0 of AZD1222 vaccination. The source is an adult in good health. The DNA of the CDR3 is TGTGCCAGCAGCGTAGAGGGCGGGGGGCCCTACGAGCAGTACTTC. Its protein is CASSVEGGGPYEQYF.